This T cell receptor beta chain originates from a study of blood T cell repertoires in COVID-19. Overall study: Acute and convalescent COVID-19 samples came from the United States, Italy and Spain. In each case, the material was cDNA or gDNA derived from T cells, B-cell-depleted T cells, or PBMCs.

Unmatched junction bases numbered 2, after V lost 3 bases and J lost 4 bases. CDR3 length equals 13 residues. CDR1 is SGHRS and CDR2 is YFSETQ in the germline V gene. Under the authors' procedure: Estimation of nucleated cell counts was performed using reference gene primer amplification. Method: immunoSEQ multiplex PCR; TCRdb's copy keeps in-frame clones and lacks some. The V and J calls and clone size are taken from that table; D and trimming were inferred from the DNA. This table has about 89,000 clones, around 72% appearing once. The sequence derives from a woman older than 75 with acute or convalescent COVID-19. The sequenced material came from peripheral blood. The chain has TRBV5-1 and TRBJ1-2; 8 bases match TRBD1. The CDR3 spells CASSWDRTYGYTF. The CDR3 coding sequence is TGCGCCAGCAGCTGGGACAGGACCTATGGCTACACCTTC. Full variable domain (remainder filled in from reference TRBV5-1 and TRBJ1-2): KAGVTQTPRYLIKTRGQQVTLSCSPISGHRSVSWYQQTPGQGLQFLFEYFSETQRNKGNFPGRFSGRQFSNSRSEMNVSTLELGDSALYLCASSWDRTYGYTFGSGTRLTVV.